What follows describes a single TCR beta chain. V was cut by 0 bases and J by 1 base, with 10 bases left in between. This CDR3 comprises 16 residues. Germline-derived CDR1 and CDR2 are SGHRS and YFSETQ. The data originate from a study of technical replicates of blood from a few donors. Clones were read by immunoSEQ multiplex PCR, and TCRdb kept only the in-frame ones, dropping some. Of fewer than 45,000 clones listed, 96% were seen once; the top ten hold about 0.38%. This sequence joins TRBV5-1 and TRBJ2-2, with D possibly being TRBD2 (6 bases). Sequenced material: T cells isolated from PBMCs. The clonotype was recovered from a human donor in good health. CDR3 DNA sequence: TGCGCCAGCAGCTTGGAGGGGACTTTGAACACCGGGGAGCTGTTTTTT. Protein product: CASSLEGTLNTGELFF.